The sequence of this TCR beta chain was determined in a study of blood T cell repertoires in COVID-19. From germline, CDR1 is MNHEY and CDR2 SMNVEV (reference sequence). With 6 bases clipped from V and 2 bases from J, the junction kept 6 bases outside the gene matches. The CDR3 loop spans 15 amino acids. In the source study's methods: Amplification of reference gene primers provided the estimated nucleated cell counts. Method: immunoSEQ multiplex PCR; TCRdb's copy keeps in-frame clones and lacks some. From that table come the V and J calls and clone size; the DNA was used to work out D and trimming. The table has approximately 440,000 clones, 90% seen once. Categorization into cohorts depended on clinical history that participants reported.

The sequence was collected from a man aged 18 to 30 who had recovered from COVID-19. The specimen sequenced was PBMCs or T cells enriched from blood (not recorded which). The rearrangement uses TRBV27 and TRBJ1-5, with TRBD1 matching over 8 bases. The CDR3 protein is CASSLGGQGNQPQHF. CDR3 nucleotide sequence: TGTGCCAGCAGCTTGGGGGGACAGGGCAATCAGCCCCAGCATTTT.